Below, 25 T cell receptor beta chains from the same sample are listed, as sequenced in a study of blood T cell repertoires in COVID-19. Sequenced by immunoSEQ multiplex PCR; TCRdb stores in-frame clones only, minus some. The data show roughly 430,000 clones, 70% to 90% seen once. The source material was PBMCs or T cells enriched from blood (not recorded which). These receptors all come from a middle-aged woman with acute COVID-19.

CDR3 in DNA: TGCGCCAGCAGTCAAAGGGGTGGCTACACCTTC. Protein: CASSQRGGYTF. This chain links TRBV23-1 with TRBJ1-2; D may be TRBD1 (5 bases). TRBV23-1 is marked as an open reading frame, function uncertain. The CDR3 loop spans 11 amino acids. V gave up 2 bases and J gave up 7 bases, with 5 bases separating them.

The rearrangement links TRBV2 to TRBJ2-7; 9 positions match TRBD1. CDR3 size: 14 residues. Looked up from germline, CDR1 is SNHLY and CDR2 is FYNNEI. V was pared by 5 bases and J by 2 bases, with 4 bases of the junction left unmatched. Written as DNA, the CDR3 is TGTGCCAGCAGTACCAGACAGGGGGCCTACGAGCAGTACTTC. As protein: CASSTRQGAYEQYF.

This chain uses TRBV6-1 with TRBJ1-5; weak D call: TRBD1 (5 bases). This CDR3 region has 14 residues. V shed 2 bases and J shed 6 bases, with 11 bases lying between them. Germline CDR1 reads MNHNS; CDR2 reads SASEGT. CDR3 loop: CASSEQGRGQPQHF. The CDR3 nucleotides are TGTGCCAGCAGTGAACAGGGCCGCGGTCAGCCCCAGCATTTT.

V gene TRBV9 combines with J gene TRBJ1-2; 7 positions agree with TRBD1. Trimming at V came to 4 bases and at J to 9 bases, leaving 15 bases not matched to a gene. CDR3 length equals 15 residues. Germline loops: CDR1 SGDLS, CDR2 YYNGEE. As DNA, the CDR3 is TGTGCCAGCAGCCCTCGGACAGGCTCTACTTTCCGCTACACCTTC. Protein: CASSPRTGSTFRYTF.

About this clone itself: Other DNA sequences in this sample translate to the same CDR3. This rearrangement joins TRBV6-5 to TRBJ2-2; possible D gene TRBD2, 6 bases. CDR1 and CDR2 (germline): MNHEY, SVGAGI. The V end lost 3 bases, the J end lost 0 bases, and 8 bases lay between the germline ends. This CDR3 has 15 amino acids. In DNA, the CDR3 is TGTGCCAGCAGTTATGGGGGGTCGAACACCGGGGAGCTGTTTTTT. This encodes CASSYGGSNTGELFF.

This clone was counted only a few times. The chain links TRBV7-6 to TRBJ2-3, with 7 bases fitting TRBD1. From germline, CDR1 is SGHVS and CDR2 FNYEAQ. V shed 0 bases and J 1 base; nucleotides not matched to a gene: 4. The length of the CDR3 is 16 residues. CDR3 DNA: TGTGCCAGCAGCTTAGCGGCTCAGGGGGGCACAGATACGCAGTATTTT. This encodes CASSLAAQGGTDTQYF.

The chain links TRBV6-5 to TRBJ2-3, with 8 bases that match TRBD1. The CDR3 length is 11 residues. From germline, CDR1 is MNHEY and CDR2 SVGAGI. V lost 7 bases and J lost 6; bases outside the gene matches: 0. The CDR3 nucleotides read TGTGCCAGCAACAGGGGGGATACGCAGTATTTT. Encoded protein: CASNRGDTQYF.

This clone was detected once. The chain uses TRBV7-6 and TRBJ2-3; possibly TRBD2 for D (6 bases). Trimming took off 3 bases at V and 8 bases at J, with 18 bases between the two ends. CDR1 SGHVS and CDR2 FNYEAQ come from the germline V gene. The CDR3 runs to 15 residues. DNA for the CDR3: TGTGCCAGCAGCTTCCCCCCGCGGGTGGGGGGTACGCAGTATTTT. This encodes CASSFPPRVGGTQYF.

The genes are TRBV3-1 (or the pseudogene TRBV3-2) and TRBJ2-1, with 11 bases identical to TRBD2. Germline-derived CDR1 and CDR2 are LGHDT and YNNKEL (reference sequence). The V segment lost 0 bases and the J segment 6 bases; nucleotides outside the gene matches: 4. CDR3 length: 16 residues. The DNA for the CDR3 is TGTGCCAGCAGCCAAGAGGCTAGCGGGGGGACCAATGAGCAGTTCTTC. It translates to CASSQEASGGTNEQFF.

V gene TRBV2 combines with J gene TRBJ1-5, with D possibly being TRBD1 (5 bases). V was pared by 4 bases and J by 3 bases, with 19 bases between. The CDR3 covers 17 residues. Germline V gene sequence: CDR1 SNHLY, CDR2 FYNNEI. The CDR3 DNA follows: TGTGCCAGCAGTGTTGCAGTGGGCAGGGTTGACAATCAGCCCCAGCATTTT. Translated: CASSVAVGRVDNQPQHF.

The chain combines TRBV28 with TRBJ1-1; D is ambiguous. This CDR3 has 12 residues. Trimming took off 6 bases at V and 0 bases at J, with 5 bases between the two ends. CDR1 is MDHEN and CDR2 is SYDVKM in the germline V gene. The CDR3 loop is CASRRVNTEAFF. CDR3 coding DNA: TGTGCCAGCAGGCGAGTGAACACTGAAGCTTTCTTT.

The rearrangement joins TRBV4-1 to TRBJ2-3; a possible D gene is TRBD2 (5 bases). The ends were cut back, 1 base at V and 5 bases at J, with 13 bases in the middle. The CDR3 sequence is 15 residues long. Per germline, CDR1 MGHRA and CDR2 YSYEKL. The CDR3, as DNA: TGCGCCAGCAGCCAAGTAGAACGGGCGGGAGATACGCAGTATTTT. This gives the protein CASSQVERAGDTQYF.

The chain has TRBV5-4 and TRBJ2-7, with a possible D match to TRBD2 (6 bases). The V gene's germline CDR1 is SGHNT and CDR2 YYREEE (reference sequence). The CDR3 spans 15 residues. V lost 0 bases and J 0 bases, leaving 10 bases between the germline ends. The CDR3 loop reads CASSLGSGSSYEQYF. As DNA, the CDR3 is TGTGCCAGCAGCTTGGGTAGCGGTAGCTCCTACGAGCAGTACTTC.

This clone was seen just once. The J gene is TRBJ1-1, the V gene TRBV19; 10 bases agree with TRBD1. Germline-derived CDR1 and CDR2 are LNHDA and SQIVND (reference sequence). The length of the CDR3 is 15 residues. The ends lost 6 bases at V and 11 bases at J; junction bases unmatched: 15. The CDR3 loop is CASSSRTGGYYGAFF. CDR3 nucleotides: TGTGCCAGTAGCTCCAGGACAGGGGGGTATTATGGGGCTTTCTTT.

J is TRBJ1-5 and V is TRBV5-6; D is ambiguous. Trimming removed 0 bases at V and 1 base at J, with 8 bases between. Germline V gene sequence: CDR1 SGHDT, CDR2 YYEEEE. This CDR3 has 15 amino acids. CDR3 coding DNA: TGTGCCAGCAGCTTGGGGCATCAGAGCAATCAGCCCCAGCATTTT. Encoded protein: CASSLGHQSNQPQHF.

This clone was picked up a small number of times. V is TRBV15 and J is TRBJ1-1, with D unclear. This CDR3 spans 13 amino acids. V gave up 0 bases and J gave up 6 bases, with 8 bases separating them. Per the germline V gene, CDR1 is LNHNV and CDR2 is YYDKDF (reference sequence). In nucleotides, the CDR3 is TGTGCCACCAGCAGAGATAGGAGCCCTGAAGCTTTCTTT. Amino acids: CATSRDRSPEAFF.

This chain connects TRBV30 to TRBJ1-5; D perhaps matches TRBD1 (6 bases). Germline CDR1 is GTSNPN and CDR2 is SVGIG (reference sequence). This CDR3 has 14 residues. V lost 0 bases, J lost 6 bases, and 12 bases lay in between. The CDR3 sequence: CAWSVPGAVQPQHF. The DNA of the CDR3 is TGTGCCTGGAGTGTACCAGGGGCGGTTCAGCCCCAGCATTTT.

CDR3 region: CASSYSGQGIISYTF. The CDR3 DNA reads as TGTGCCAGCAGTTACTCGGGACAGGGGATAATAAGCTACACCTTC. V gene TRBV6-5 combines with J gene TRBJ1-2, with 10 bases aligning to TRBD1. J was trimmed by 9 bases and V by 0 bases; bases with no gene match: 7. The CDR3 is 15 amino acids. The germline V gene encodes CDR1 MNHEY and CDR2 SVGAGI.

V gene TRBV7-6 combines with J gene TRBJ1-1; D remains unclear. Trimming shortened V by 5 bases and J by 4 bases, and 14 bases separated the two germline ends. The CDR3 is 14 residues long. CDR1 SGHVS and CDR2 FNYEAQ come from the germline V gene. CDR3 nucleotide sequence: TGTGCCAGCAGCGCGCGGATCTTGGCCACTGAAGCTTTCTTT. This encodes CASSARILATEAFF.

The rearrangement links TRBV6-5 to TRBJ2-7; tentatively, D is TRBD1 (5 bases). Deletions cut 7 bases from V and 7 bases from J, with 17 bases between. The CDR3 is 13 amino acids. Germline V gives CDR1 MNHEY, CDR2 SVGAGI. This chain's CDR3 is CASIGQIKGEQYF. DNA for the CDR3: TGTGCCAGCATCGGACAAATCAAGGGGGAGCAGTACTTC.

CDR3 residues: CASKDRGGSTEAFF. CDR3 DNA: TGTGCCAGTAAGGACAGGGGCGGAAGCACTGAAGCTTTCTTT. The V call is TRBV19, the J call TRBJ1-1; 9 nucleotides align to TRBD1. V lost 7 bases to trimming and J lost 4 bases; unmatched junction nucleotides: 7. CDR3 length equals 14 residues. CDR1 LNHDA and CDR2 SQIVND come from the germline V gene (reference sequence).

This chain links TRBV4-2 with TRBJ2-1; unclear D gene. Deletions cut 3 bases from V and 0 bases from J, with 12 bases between. The CDR3 is made up of 16 amino acids. The germline CDR1 and CDR2 sequences are LGHNA and YNFKEQ. CDR3 sequence: CASSQVTVGSYNEQFF. The DNA for the CDR3 is TGTGCCAGCAGCCAGGTTACCGTCGGCTCCTACAATGAGCAGTTCTTC.

The chain uses TRBV19 and TRBJ1-5; D call uncertain. Looked up from germline, CDR1 is LNHDA and CDR2 is SQIVND (reference sequence). CDR3 length: 17 residues. V was pared by 2 bases and J by 0 bases, with 14 bases between. The CDR3 nucleotides read TGTGCCAGTAGTATATATTTCTTCGGGGATAGCAATCAGCCCCAGCATTTT. It is translated as CASSIYFFGDSNQPQHF. Drawing the rest from reference TRBV19 and TRBJ1-5, the complete variable domain is DGGITQSPKYLFRKEGQNVTLSCEQNLNHDAMYWYRQDPGQGLRLIYYSQIVNDFQKGDIAEGYSVSREKKESFPLTVTSAQKNPTAFYLCASSIYFFGDSNQPQHFGDGTRLSIL.

About this clone itself: Within the sample, other DNA sequences also encode this same CDR3. This chain uses TRBV2 with TRBJ1-1, with D possibly TRBD1 on 5 matching bases. The CDR3 has 14 amino acids. CDR1 is SNHLY, CDR2 FYNNEI, per germline. V lost 3 bases and J lost 1, with 9 bases in between. This CDR3 is CASSEQGPNTEAFF. The CDR3 DNA follows: TGTGCCAGCAGTGAGCAGGGTCCGAACACTGAAGCTTTCTTT. Based on the CDR3 plus reference TRBV2 and TRBJ1-1, the full variable domain is EPEVTQTPSHQVTQMGQEVILRCVPISNHLYFYWYRQILGQKVEFLVSFYNNEISEKSEIFDDQFSVERPDGSNFTLKIRSTKLEDSAMYFCASSEQGPNTEAFFGQGTRLTVV.

The gene calls are TRBV6-5 and TRBJ1-6; 7 bases line up with TRBD1. Germline CDR1 reads MNHEY; CDR2 reads SVGAGI. The CDR3 extends over 15 amino acids. Trimming cost V 10 bases and J 7 bases; bases outside gene matches: 13. This CDR3 is CATRFGGGSNSPLHF. In nucleotides, the CDR3 is TGTGCCACCCGCTTCGGAGGGGGCTCCAATTCACCCCTCCACTTT.